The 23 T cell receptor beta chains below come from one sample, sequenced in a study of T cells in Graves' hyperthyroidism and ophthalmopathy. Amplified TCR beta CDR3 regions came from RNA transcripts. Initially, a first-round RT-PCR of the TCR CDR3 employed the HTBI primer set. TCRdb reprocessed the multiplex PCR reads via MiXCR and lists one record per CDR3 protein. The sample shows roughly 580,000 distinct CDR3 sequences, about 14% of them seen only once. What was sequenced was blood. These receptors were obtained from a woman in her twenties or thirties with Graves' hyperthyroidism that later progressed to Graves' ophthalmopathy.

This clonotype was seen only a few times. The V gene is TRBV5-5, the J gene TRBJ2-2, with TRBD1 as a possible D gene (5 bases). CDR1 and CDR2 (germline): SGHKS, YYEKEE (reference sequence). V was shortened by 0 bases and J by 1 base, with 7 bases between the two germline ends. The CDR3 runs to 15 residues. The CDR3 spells CASSLGGLNTGELFF. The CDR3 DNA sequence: TGTGCCAGCAGCTTGGGGGGCCTGAACACCGGGGAGCTGTTTTTT.

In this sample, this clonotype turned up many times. DNA of the CDR3: TGTGCCAGCAGTCTGACTAGCGGGATGCCCCATGAGCAGTTCTTC. This codes for CASSLTSGMPHEQFF. The chain employs TRBV27 and TRBJ2-1, with 11 bases aligning to TRBD2. The CDR3 length is 15 residues. Germline V CDR1 and CDR2: MNHEY, SMNVEV (reference sequence). V was pared by 5 bases and J by 8 bases, with 8 bases of the junction left unmatched.

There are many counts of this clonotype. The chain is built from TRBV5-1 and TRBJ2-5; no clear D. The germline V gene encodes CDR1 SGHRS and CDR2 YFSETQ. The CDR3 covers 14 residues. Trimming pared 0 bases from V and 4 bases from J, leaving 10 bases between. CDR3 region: CASSLVGQRETQYF. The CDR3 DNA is TGCGCCAGCAGCTTGGTCGGCCAGAGAGAGACCCAGTACTTC.

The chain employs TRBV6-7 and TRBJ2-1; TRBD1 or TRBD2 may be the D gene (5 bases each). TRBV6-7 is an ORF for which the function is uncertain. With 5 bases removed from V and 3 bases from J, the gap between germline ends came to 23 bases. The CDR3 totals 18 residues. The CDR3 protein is CASSRVFHRDRYYNEQFF. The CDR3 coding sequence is TGTGCCAGCAGTCGAGTTTTCCACCGGGACCGCTACTACAATGAGCAGTTCTTC.

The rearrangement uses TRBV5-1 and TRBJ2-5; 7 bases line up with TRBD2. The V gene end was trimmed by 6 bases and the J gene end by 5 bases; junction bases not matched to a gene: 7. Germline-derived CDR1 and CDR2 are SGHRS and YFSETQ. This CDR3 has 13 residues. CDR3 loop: CASKLSGTETQYF. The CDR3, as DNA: TGCGCCAGCAAGCTAAGCGGGACTGAGACCCAGTACTTC.

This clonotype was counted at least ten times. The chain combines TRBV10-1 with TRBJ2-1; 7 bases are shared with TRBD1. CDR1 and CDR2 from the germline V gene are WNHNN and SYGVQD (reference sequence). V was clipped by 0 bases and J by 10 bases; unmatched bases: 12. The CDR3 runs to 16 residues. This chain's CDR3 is CASSESQDRFAKEQFF. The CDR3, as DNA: TGCGCCAGCAGTGAGTCTCAGGACAGGTTTGCAAAGGAGCAGTTCTTC.

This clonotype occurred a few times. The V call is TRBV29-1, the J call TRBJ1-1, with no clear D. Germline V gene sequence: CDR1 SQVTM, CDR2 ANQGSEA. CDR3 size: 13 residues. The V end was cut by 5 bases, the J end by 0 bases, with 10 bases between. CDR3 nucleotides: TGCAGCGTTTCCCGGGATTTGAACACTGAAGCTTTCTTT. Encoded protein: CSVSRDLNTEAFF.

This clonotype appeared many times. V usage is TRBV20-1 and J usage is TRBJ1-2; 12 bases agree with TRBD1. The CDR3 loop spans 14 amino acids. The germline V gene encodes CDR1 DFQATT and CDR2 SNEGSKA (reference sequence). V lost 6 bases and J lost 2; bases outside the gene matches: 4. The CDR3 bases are TGCAGTGCCCGCGGGACAGGGGGCAACTATGGCTACACCTTC. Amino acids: CSARGTGGNYGYTF.

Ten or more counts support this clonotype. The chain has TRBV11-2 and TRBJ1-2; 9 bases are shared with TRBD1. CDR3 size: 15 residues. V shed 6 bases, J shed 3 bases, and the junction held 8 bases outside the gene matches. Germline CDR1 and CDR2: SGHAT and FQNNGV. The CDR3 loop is CASSFTQGADYGYTF. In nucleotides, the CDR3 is TGTGCCAGCAGTTTCACACAGGGGGCAGACTATGGCTACACCTTC.

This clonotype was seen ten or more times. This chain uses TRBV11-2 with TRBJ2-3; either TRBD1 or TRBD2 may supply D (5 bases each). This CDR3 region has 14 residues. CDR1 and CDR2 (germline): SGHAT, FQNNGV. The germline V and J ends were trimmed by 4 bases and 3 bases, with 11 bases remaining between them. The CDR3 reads CASSSPRGTDTQYF. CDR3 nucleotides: TGTGCCAGCAGCTCCCCGAGGGGTACAGATACGCAGTATTTT.

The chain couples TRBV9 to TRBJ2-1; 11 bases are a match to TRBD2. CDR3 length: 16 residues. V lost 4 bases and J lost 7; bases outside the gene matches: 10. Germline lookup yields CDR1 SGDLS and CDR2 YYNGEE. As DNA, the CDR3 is TGTGCCAGCAGCCCCATAGCGGGAGGGAGGGGGAATGAGCAGTTCTTC. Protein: CASSPIAGGRGNEQFF.

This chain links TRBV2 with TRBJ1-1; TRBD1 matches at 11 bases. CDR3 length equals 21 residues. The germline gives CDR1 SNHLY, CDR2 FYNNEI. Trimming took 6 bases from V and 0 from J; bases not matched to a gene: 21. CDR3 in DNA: TGTGCCAGCAGGCCCATACCGGGACAGGGGGTTGTTGAGGGCATGAACACTGAAGCTTTCTTT. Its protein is CASRPIPGQGVVEGMNTEAFF.

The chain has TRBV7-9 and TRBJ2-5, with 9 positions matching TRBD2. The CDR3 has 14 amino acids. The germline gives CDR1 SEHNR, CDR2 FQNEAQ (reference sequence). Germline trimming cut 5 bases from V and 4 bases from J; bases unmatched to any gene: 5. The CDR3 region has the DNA TGTGCCAGCAGCCCCTTTAGCGGGAGAGAGACCCAGTACTTC. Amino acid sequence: CASSPFSGRETQYF.

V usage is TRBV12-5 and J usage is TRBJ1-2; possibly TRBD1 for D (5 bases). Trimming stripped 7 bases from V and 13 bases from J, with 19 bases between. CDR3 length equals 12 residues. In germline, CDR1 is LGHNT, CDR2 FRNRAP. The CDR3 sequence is CASDNLRRGPTF. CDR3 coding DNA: TGTGCTAGTGATAACCTCAGGAGGGGCCCCACCTTC.

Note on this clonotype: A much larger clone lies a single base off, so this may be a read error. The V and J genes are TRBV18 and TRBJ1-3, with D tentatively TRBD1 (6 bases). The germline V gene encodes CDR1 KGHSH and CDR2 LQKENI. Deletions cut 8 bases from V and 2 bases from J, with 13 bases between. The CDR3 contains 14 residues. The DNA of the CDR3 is TGTGCCAGCCTTCAGGACAGCCCTGGAAACACCATATATTTT. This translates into CASLQDSPGNTIYF.

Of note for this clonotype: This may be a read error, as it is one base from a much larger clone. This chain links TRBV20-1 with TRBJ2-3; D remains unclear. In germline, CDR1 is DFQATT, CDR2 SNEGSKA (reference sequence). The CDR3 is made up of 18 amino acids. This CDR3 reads CSAGDRALGWGRTDTQYF. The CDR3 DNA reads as TGCAGTGCTGGAGATCGAGCATTGGGCTGGGGTCGCACAGATACGCAGTATTTT.

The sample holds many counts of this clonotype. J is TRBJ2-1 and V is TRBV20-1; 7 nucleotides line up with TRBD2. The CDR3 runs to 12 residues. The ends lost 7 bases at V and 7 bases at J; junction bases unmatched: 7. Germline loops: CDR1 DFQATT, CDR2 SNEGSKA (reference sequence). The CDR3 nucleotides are TGCAGTGGTGCCGGGACTACTAATGAGCAGTTCTTC. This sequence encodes CSGAGTTNEQFF.

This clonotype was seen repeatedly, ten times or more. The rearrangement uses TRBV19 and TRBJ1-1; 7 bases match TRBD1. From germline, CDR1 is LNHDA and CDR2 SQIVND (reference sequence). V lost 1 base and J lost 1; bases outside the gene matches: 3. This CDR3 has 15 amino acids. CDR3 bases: TGTGCCAGTAGTATAGGGGGACAGACGAACACTGAAGCTTTCTTT. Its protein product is CASSIGGQTNTEAFF.

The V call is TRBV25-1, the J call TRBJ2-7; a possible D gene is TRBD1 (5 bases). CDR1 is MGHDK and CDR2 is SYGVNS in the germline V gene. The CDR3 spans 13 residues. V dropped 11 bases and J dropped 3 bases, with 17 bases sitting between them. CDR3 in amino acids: CAAQSRTGYEQYF. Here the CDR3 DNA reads TGTGCCGCCCAAAGCAGAACAGGCTACGAGCAGTACTTC.

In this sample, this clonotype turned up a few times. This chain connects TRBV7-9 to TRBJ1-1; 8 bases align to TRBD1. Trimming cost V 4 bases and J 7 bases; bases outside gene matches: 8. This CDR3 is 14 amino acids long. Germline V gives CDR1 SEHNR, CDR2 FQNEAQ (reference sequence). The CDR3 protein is CASSSDRVPLEAFF. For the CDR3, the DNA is TGTGCCAGCAGCTCGGACAGGGTCCCCCTTGAAGCTTTCTTT.

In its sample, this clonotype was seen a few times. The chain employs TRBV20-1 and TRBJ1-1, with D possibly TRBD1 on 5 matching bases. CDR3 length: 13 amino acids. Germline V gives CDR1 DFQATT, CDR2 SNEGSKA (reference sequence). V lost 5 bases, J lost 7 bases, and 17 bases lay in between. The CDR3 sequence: CSAAKGENLEAFF. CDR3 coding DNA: TGCAGTGCTGCCAAAGGGGAGAATCTTGAAGCTTTCTTT.

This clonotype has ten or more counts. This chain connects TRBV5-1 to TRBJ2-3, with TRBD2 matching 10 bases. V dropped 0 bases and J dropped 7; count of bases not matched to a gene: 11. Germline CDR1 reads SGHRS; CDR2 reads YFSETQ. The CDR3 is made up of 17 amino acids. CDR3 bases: TGCGCCAGCAGCTTGGAGCCCCTAGCGGGGGTGCAAAATACGCAGTATTTT. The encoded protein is CASSLEPLAGVQNTQYF.

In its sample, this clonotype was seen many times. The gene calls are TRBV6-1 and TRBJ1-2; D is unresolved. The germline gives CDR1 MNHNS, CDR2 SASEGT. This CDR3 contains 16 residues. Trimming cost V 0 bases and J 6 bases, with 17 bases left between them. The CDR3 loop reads CASSEATPSAGDGYTF. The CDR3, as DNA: TGTGCCAGCAGTGAAGCGACTCCCTCGGCTGGGGATGGCTACACCTTC.